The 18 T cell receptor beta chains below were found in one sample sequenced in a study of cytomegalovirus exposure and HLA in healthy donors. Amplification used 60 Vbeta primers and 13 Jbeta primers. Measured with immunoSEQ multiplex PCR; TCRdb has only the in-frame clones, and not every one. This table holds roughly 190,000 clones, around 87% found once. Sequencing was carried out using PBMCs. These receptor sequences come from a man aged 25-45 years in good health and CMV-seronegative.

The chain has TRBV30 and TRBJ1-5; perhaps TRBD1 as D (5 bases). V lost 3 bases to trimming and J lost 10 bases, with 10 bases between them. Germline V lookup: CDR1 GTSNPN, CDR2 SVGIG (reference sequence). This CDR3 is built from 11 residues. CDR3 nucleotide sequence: TGTGCCTGGAGCAGGGAGGGCCCCCAGCATTTT. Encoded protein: CAWSREGPQHF.

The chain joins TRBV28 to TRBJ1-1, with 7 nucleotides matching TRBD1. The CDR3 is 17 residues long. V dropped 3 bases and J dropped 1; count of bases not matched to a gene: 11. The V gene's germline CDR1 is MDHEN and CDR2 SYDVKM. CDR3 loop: CASSFLSAGGGNTEAFF. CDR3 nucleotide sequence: TGTGCCAGCAGTTTCTTGTCGGCAGGGGGAGGGAACACTGAAGCTTTCTTT.

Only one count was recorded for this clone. As DNA, the CDR3 is TGTGCCAGCAGCCCTCGTGAGACAGGGGATGCCCAGGGACCTAAGCAGTACTTC. Its translation: CASSPRETGDAQGPKQYF. The rearrangement links TRBV7-9 to TRBJ2-5; TRBD1 matches 8 bases. With 5 bases clipped from V and 11 bases from J, the junction kept 25 bases outside the gene matches. Germline CDR1 SEHNR, CDR2 FQNEAQ (reference sequence). This CDR3 has 18 residues.

This CDR3 is CASSLRQGGDTQYF. CDR3 sequence (DNA): TGTGCCAGCAGTTTACGACAGGGGGGGGATACGCAGTATTTT. The rearrangement links TRBV27 to TRBJ2-3, with 9 bases identical to TRBD1. The length of the CDR3 is 14 residues. Germline assignment: CDR1 MNHEY and CDR2 SMNVEV (reference sequence). J was trimmed by 6 bases and V by 2 bases; bases with no gene match: 3.

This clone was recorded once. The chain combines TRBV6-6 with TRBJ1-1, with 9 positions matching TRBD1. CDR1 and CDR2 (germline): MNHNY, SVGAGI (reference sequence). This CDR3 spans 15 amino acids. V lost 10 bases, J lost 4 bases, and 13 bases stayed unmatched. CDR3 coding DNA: TGTGCCACCCTTGGGCCCGGGACAGGGTCCACTGAAGCTTTCTTT. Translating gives CATLGPGTGSTEAFF.

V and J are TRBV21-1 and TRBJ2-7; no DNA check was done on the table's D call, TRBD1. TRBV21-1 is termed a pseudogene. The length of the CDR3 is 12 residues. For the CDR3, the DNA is TGTGCCAGCAGCAAAGGGGGCGGCGAGCAGTACTTC. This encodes CASSKGGGEQYF.

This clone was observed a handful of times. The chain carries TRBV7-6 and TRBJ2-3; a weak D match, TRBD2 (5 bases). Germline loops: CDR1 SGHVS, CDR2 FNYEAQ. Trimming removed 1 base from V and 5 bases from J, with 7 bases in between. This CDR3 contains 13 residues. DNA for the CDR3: TGTGCCAGCAGCTTAGGAGGGATAGATACGCAGTATTTT. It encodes CASSLGGIDTQYF. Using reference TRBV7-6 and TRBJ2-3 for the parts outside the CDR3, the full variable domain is GAGVSQSPRYKVTKRGQDVALRCDPISGHVSLYWYRQALGQGPEFLTYFNYEAQQDKSGLPNDRFSAERPEGSISTLTIQRTEQRDSAMYRCASSLGGIDTQYFGPGTRLTVL.

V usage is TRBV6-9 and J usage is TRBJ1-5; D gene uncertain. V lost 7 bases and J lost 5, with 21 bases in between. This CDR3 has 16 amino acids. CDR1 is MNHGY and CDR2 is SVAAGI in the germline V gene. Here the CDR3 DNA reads TGTGCCAGCACCCTTGGACTTTCGGGAACCGATCAGCCCCAGCATTTT. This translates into CASTLGLSGTDQPQHF.

In DNA, the CDR3 is TGTGCCAGCAGTACCAGGTCAGGACAGGGTTCCGCTAATGAAAAACTGTTTTTT. Its protein product is CASSTRSGQGSANEKLFF. The rearrangement joins TRBV28 to TRBJ1-4; 8 nucleotides match TRBD1. The CDR3 has 18 amino acids. Germline values: CDR1 MDHEN, CDR2 SYDVKM. J was trimmed by 3 bases and V by 5 bases; bases with no gene match: 14.

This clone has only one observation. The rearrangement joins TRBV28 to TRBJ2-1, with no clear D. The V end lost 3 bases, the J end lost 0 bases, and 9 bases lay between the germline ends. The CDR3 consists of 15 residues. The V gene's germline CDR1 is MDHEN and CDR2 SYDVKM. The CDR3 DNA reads TGTGCCAGCAGTTTTAGCCTTTCCTCCTACAATGAGCAGTTCTTC. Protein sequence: CASSFSLSSYNEQFF.

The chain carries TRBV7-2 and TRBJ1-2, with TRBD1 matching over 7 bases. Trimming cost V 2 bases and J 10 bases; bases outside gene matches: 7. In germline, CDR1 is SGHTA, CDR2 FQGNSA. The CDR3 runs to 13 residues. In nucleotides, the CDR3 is TGTGCCAGCAGCTTACCGGGACAGCTCGACTACACCTTC. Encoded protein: CASSLPGQLDYTF.

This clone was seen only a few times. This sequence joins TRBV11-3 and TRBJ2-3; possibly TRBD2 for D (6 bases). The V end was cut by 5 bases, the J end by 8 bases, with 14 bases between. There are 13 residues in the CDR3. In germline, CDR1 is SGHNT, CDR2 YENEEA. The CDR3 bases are TGTGCCAGCAGCGCGAGGGACTCTCGTACGCAGTATTTT. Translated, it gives CASSARDSRTQYF.

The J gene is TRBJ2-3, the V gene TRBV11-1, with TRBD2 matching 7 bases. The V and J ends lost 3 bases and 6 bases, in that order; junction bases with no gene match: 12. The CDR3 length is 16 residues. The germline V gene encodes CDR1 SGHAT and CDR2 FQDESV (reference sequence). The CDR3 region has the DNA TGTGCCAGCAGCTTGTCCGGGGGGTGGTTGATGGATACGCAGTATTTT. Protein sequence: CASSLSGGWLMDTQYF.

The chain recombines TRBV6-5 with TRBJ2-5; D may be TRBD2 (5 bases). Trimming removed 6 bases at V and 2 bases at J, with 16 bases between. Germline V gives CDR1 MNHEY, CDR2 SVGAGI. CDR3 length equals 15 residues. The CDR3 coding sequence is TGTGCCAGCAGGACCGGCAAAGGGAGACAAGAGACCCAGTACTTC. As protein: CASRTGKGRQETQYF.

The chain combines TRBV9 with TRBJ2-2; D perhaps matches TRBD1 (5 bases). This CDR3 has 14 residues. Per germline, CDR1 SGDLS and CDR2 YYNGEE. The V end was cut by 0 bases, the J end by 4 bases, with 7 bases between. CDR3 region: CASSVGTRTGELFF. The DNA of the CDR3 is TGTGCCAGCAGCGTAGGGACACGCACCGGGGAGCTGTTTTTT.

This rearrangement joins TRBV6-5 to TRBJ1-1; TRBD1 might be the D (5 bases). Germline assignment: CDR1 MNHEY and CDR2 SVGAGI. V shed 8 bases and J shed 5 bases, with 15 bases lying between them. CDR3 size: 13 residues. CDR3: CASRRGVVTEAFF. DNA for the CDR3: TGTGCCAGCCGTCGGGGGGTAGTTACTGAAGCTTTCTTT.

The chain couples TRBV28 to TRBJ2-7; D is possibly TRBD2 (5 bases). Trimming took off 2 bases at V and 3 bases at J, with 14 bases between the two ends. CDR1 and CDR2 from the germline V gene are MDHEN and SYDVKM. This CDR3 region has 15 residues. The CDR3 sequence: CASSLPSEALYEQYF. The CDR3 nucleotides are TGTGCCAGCAGTTTACCATCGGAGGCGCTCTACGAGCAGTACTTC.

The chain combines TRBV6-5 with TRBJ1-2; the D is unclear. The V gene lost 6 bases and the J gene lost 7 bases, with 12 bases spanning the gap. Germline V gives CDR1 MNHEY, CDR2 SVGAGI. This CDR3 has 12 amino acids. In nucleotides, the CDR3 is TGTGCCAGCAGCAGAGGCGTTCGTGGCTACACCTTC. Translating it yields CASSRGVRGYTF.